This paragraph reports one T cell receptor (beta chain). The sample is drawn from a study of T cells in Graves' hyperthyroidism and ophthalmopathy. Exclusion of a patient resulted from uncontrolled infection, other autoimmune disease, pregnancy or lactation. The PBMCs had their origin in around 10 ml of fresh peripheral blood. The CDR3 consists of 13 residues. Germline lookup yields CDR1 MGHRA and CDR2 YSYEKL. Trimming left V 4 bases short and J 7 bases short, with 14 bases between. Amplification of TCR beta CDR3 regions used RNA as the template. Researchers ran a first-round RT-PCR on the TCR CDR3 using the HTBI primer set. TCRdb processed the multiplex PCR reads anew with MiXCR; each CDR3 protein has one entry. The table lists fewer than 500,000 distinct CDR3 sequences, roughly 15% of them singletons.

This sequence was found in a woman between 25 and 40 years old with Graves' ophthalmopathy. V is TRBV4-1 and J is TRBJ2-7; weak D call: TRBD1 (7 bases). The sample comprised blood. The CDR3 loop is CASSPETGREQYF. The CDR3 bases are TGCGCCAGCAGCCCAGAGACAGGGAGGGAGCAGTACTTC.